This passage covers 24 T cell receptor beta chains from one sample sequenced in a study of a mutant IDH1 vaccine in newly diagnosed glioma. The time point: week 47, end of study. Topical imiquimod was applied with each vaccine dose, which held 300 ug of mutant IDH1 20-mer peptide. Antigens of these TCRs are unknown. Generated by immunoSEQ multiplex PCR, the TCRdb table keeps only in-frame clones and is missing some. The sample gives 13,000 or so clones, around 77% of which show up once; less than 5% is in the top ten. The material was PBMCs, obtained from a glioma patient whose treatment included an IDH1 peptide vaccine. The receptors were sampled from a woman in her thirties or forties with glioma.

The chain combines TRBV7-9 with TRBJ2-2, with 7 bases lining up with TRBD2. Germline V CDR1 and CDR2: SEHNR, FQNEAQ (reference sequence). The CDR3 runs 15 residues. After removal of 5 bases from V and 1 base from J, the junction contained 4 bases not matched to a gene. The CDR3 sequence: CASSLREGNTGELFF. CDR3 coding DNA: TGTGCCAGCAGCCTAAGGGAGGGGAACACCGGGGAGCTGTTTTTT.

The CDR3 spells CASSSFLGLAGEDEQYF. In DNA form, the CDR3 reads TGCGCCAGCAGCTCTTTCCTTGGACTAGCGGGGGAGGACGAGCAGTACTTC. This chain links TRBV5-1 with TRBJ2-7; 13 positions agree with TRBD2. With 3 bases clipped from V and 5 bases from J, the junction kept 11 bases outside the gene matches. The CDR3 consists of 17 residues. The germline gives CDR1 SGHRS, CDR2 YFSETQ.

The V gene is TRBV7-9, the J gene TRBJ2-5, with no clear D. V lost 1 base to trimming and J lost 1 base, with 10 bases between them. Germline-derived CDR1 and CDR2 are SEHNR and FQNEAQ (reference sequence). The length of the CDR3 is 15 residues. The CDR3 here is CASSLVGRTQETQYF. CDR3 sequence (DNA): TGTGCCAGCAGCTTAGTAGGGCGGACCCAAGAGACCCAGTACTTC.

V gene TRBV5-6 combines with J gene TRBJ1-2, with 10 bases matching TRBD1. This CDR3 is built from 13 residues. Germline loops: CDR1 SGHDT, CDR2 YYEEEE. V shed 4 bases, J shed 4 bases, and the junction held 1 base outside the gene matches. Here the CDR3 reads CASSRDRGYGYTF. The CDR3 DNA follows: TGTGCCAGCAGCCGGGACAGGGGCTATGGCTACACCTTC.

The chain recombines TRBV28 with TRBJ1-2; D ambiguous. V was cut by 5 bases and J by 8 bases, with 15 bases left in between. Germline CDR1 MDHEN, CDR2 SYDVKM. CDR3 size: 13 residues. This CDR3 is CASSPVQMGGYTF. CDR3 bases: TGTGCCAGCAGTCCCGTCCAGATGGGGGGCTACACCTTC.

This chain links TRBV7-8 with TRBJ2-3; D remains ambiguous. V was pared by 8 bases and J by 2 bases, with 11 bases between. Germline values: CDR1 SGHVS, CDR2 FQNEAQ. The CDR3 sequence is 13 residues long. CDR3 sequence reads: CASCPDLTDTQYF. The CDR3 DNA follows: TGTGCCAGCTGCCCTGACCTCACAGATACGCAGTATTTT.

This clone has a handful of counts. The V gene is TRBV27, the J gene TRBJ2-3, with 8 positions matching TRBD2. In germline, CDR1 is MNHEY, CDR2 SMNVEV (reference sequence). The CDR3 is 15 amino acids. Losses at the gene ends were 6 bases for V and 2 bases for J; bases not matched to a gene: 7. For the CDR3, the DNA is TGTGCCAGCAGGGAAACTAGCGGCTTCACAGATACGCAGTATTTT. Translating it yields CASRETSGFTDTQYF.

CDR3 in amino acids: CASSFESLNTEAFF. DNA for the CDR3: TGCGCCAGCAGCTTTGAGAGTTTGAACACTGAAGCTTTCTTT. This chain joins TRBV5-1 and TRBJ1-1; D uncertain. Germline CDR1 and CDR2: SGHRS and YFSETQ. The V end was cut by 2 bases, the J end by 0 bases, with 8 bases between. CDR3 length: 14 amino acids.

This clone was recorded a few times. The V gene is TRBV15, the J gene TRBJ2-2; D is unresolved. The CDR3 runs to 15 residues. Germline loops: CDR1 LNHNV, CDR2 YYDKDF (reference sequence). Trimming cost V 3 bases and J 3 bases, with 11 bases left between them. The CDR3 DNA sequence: TGTGCCACCAGCAGTAAAGTCGGGTACACCGGGGAGCTGTTTTTT. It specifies CATSSKVGYTGELFF.

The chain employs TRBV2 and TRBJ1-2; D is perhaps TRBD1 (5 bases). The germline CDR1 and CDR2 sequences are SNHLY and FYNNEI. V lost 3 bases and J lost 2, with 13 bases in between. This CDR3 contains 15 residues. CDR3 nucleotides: TGTGCCAGCAGTGATTTCTATACAGGCAACTATGGCTACACCTTC. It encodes CASSDFYTGNYGYTF.

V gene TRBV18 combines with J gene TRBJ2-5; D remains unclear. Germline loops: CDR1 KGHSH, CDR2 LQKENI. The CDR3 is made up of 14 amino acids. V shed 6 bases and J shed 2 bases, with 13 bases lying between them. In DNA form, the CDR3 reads TGTGCCAGCTCGTTACCCGGTGTTCAAGAGACCCAGTACTTC. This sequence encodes CASSLPGVQETQYF.

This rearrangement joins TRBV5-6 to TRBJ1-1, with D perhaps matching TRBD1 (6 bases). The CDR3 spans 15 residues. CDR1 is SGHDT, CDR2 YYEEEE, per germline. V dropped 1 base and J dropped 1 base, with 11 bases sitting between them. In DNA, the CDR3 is TGTGCCAGCAGCTTGCCCCCGACAGGGAACACTGAAGCTTTCTTT. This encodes CASSLPPTGNTEAFF.

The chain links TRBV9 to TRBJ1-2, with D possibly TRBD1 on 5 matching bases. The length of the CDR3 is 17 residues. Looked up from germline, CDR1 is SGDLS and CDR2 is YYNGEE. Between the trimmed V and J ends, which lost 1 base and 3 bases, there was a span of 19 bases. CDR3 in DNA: TGTGCCAGCAGCGTATCATCCGGCCTCCCGGGGGACTATGGCTACACCTTC. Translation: CASSVSSGLPGDYGYTF.

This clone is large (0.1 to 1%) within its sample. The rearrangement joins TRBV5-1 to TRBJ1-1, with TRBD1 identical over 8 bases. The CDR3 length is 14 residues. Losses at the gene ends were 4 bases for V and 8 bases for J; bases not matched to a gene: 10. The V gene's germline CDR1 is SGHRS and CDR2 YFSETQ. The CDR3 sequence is CASSLRDRPGEAFF. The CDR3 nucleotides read TGCGCCAGCAGCCTCCGGGACAGGCCGGGGGAAGCTTTCTTT.

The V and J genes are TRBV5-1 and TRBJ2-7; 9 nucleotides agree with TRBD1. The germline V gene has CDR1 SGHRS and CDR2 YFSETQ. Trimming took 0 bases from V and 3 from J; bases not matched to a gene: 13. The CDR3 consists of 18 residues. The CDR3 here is CASSLEGTGPSFGYEQYF. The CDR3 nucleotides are TGCGCCAGCAGCTTGGAGGGGACAGGGCCTTCCTTTGGCTACGAGCAGTACTTC.

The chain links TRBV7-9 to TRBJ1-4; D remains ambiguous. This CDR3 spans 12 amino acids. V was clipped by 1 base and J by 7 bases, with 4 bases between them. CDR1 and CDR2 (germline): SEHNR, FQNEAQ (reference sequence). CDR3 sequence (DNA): TGTGCCAGCAGCTTAGGGGGTGAAAAACTGTTTTTT. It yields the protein CASSLGGEKLFF.

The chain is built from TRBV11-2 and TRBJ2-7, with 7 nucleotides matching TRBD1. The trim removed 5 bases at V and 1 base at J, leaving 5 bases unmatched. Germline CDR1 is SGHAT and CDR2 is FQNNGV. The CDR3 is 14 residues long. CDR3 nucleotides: TGTGCCAGCAGCCTGCGACAGGGTTCCTACGAGCAGTACTTC. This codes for CASSLRQGSYEQYF.

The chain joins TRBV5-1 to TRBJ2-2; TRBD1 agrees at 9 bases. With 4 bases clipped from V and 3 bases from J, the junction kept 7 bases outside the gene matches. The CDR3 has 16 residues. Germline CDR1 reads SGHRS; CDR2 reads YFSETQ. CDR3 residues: CASSATGGKDTGELFF. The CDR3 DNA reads TGCGCCAGCAGCGCCACAGGGGGCAAAGACACCGGGGAGCTGTTTTTT.

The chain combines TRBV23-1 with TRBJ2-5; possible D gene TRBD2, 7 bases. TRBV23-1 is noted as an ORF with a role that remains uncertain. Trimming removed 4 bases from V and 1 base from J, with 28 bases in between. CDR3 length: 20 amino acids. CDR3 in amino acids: CASSPGFLRGQLPFQETQYF. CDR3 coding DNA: TGCGCCAGCAGTCCAGGCTTTTTGCGGGGGCAACTTCCTTTCCAAGAGACCCAGTACTTC.

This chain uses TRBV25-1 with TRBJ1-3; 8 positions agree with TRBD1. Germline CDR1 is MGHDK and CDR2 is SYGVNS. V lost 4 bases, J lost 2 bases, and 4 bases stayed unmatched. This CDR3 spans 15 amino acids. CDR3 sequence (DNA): TGTGCCAGCAGTGTCCCAGGGGGCACTGGAAACACCATATATTTT. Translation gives CASSVPGGTGNTIYF.

CDR3 sequence (DNA): TGTGCCAGCAGGAATCAGCCCCAGCATTTT. It specifies CASRNQPQHF. The chain joins TRBV28 to TRBJ1-5; D is unresolved. This CDR3 is built from 10 residues. Trimming removed 6 bases at V and 4 bases at J, with 1 base between. CDR1 is MDHEN and CDR2 is SYDVKM in the germline V gene.

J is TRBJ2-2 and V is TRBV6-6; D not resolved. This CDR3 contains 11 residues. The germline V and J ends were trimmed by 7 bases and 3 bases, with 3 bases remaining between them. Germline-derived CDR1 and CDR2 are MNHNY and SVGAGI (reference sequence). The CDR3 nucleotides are TGTGCCAGCACCTACACCGGGGAGCTGTTTTTT. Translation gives CASTYTGELFF.

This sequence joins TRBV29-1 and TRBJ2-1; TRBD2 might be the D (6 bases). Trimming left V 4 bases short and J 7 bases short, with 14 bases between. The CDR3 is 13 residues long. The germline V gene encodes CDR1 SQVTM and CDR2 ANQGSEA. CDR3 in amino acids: CSVAAGRPNEQFF. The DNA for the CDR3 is TGCAGCGTTGCCGCGGGGAGGCCTAATGAGCAGTTCTTC.

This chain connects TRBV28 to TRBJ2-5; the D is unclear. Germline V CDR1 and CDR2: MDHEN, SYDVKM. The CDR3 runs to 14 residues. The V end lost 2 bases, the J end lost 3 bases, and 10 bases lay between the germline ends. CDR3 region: CASSLSSFEETQYF. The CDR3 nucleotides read TGTGCCAGCAGTTTAAGTTCTTTCGAAGAGACCCAGTACTTC.